This T cell receptor beta chain was found in a study of regulatory T cells in long-lasting Graves disease. Many counts were recorded for this clonotype. CDR3 length: 13 amino acids. The V and J ends lost 4 bases and 10 bases respectively, with 14 bases between them. Germline loops: CDR1 SGHTA, CDR2 FQGTGA. Researchers made TCR beta libraries by using iRepertoire HTBI primers and running Arm-PCR on CDR3 regions. Each CDR3 protein is one row after TCRdb ran MiXCR on the multiplex PCR reads. The profile shows hundreds of thousands of distinct CDR3 sequences, about a sixth of them singletons. Time point denoted: newly diagnosed GD, antithyroid drugs for less than 3 months. Construction of the TCR library relied on RNA isolated from PBMCs. This sample was also put to use in a study of T cells in Graves' hyperthyroidism and ophthalmopathy.

This clonotype was sampled from a man aged 40-50 years with Graves disease. The chain links TRBV7-3 to TRBJ2-1; tentative D call: TRBD2 (6 bases). Here the sequenced sample was peripheral blood mononuclear cells (PBMCs), taken at new diagnosis, from a patient treated with antithyroid drugs. CDR3 bases: TGTGCCAGCAGCTCCCCGACTAGTTGGGAGCAGTTCTTC. Encoded protein: CASSSPTSWEQFF.